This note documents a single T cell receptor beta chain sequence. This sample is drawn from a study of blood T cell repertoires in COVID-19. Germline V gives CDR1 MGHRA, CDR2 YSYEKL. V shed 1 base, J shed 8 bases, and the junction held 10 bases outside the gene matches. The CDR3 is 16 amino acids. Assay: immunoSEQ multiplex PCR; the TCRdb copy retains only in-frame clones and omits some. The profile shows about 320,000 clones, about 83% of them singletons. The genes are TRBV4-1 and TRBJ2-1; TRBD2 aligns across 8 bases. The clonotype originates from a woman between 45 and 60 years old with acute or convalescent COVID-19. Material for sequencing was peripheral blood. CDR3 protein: CASSQGGTSSRDEQFF. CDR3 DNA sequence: TGCGCCAGCAGCCAAGGTGGGACTAGTTCACGCGATGAGCAGTTCTTC.